This T cell receptor beta chain comes out of a study of blood T cells in healthy people across ages. The study's findings and limits: With donor CMV status unknown, expanded clonotype changes were possibly confounded. Age advanced and TCR beta diversity per million T cells fell, roughly linearly.

V lost 7 bases and J lost 0, with 9 bases in between. CDR1 is SQVTM, CDR2 ANQGSEA, per germline. The CDR3 loop spans 12 amino acids. PBMCs were isolated at a quantity of at least 6 million per sample. As to this clonotype: Its specificity is unknown.

Next came a second PCR, run for about 6 to 12 cycles, which used a sample-barcoded 5' primer along with a J-beta primer mix. From the 5' RACE reads, TCRdb called clonotypes with MiXCR, one entry per CDR3 protein. The data hold some 760,000 distinct CDR3 sequences, with around 25% observed a single time. These data were likewise used in another study, on T cells of mothers and their children. From that study: Every mother produced more than 8 million TCR beta CDR3 reads, whereas every child provided 3 million to 3.5 million.

Sequencing used blood. The chain recombines TRBV29-1 with TRBJ1-1; D unclear. This clonotype was obtained from a boy between 10 and 17 years old in good health. The CDR3 bases are TGCAGCGCGAACGGGATGAACACTGAAGCTTTCTTT. Its protein product is CSANGMNTEAFF.